A single sample is the source of the 15 T cell receptor beta chains below, sequenced in a study of Ad26.COV2.S vaccination and SARS-CoV-2 variants. TCRdb keeps only in-frame clones here, not all; method: immunoSEQ multiplex PCR. The data hold around 450,000 clones, with 90% observed a single time. The treatment: 15 to 20 received Ad26.COV2.S at low or high dose, single or two shots; 5 received placebo; per-sample allocation not given. Collection of samples fell on day 63 after the first vaccine or placebo injection. This material consisted of peripheral blood, taken in a trial of Ad26.COV2.S vaccine versus placebo. The source is a person aged 18-60 years who received the Ad26.COV2.S COVID-19 vaccine or a placebo.

The rearrangement joins TRBV30 to TRBJ2-3, with D hard to call. With 1 base removed from V and 4 bases from J, the gap between germline ends came to 9 bases. The CDR3 consists of 13 residues. CDR1 and CDR2 from the germline V gene are GTSNPN and SVGIG (reference sequence). The CDR3 here is CAWSGSYSDTQYF. CDR3 DNA: TGTGCCTGGAGTGGCAGTTACTCAGATACGCAGTATTTT.

The chain has TRBV2 and TRBJ2-7; maybe TRBD2 (7 bases). CDR1 SNHLY and CDR2 FYNNEI come from the germline V gene. Trimming took off 3 bases at V and 5 bases at J, with 14 bases between the two ends. The CDR3 runs 14 residues. CDR3 residues: CASSDTRGANEQYF. The CDR3 DNA sequence: TGTGCCAGCAGTGATACTCGGGGGGCTAACGAGCAGTACTTC.

The genes are TRBV7-8 and TRBJ2-5; D is perhaps TRBD2 (5 bases). CDR3 length: 17 residues. Germline loops: CDR1 SGHVS, CDR2 FQNEAQ. Trimming removed 4 bases from V and 2 bases from J, with 20 bases in between. The CDR3 loop reads CASSSPLGVGSQETQYF. CDR3 coding DNA: TGTGCCAGCAGCTCCCCCCTCGGGGTTGGCTCGCAAGAGACCCAGTACTTC.

The chain joins TRBV18 to TRBJ2-1; possibly TRBD1 or TRBD2 for D (5 bases each). The germline gives CDR1 KGHSH, CDR2 LQKENI. V dropped 3 bases and J dropped 7 bases, with 19 bases sitting between them. This CDR3 is 16 amino acids long. The CDR3 DNA reads TGTGCCAGCTCACCCCCGGGTGGCAGGGAGACAAATGAGCAGTTCTTC. This gives the protein CASSPPGGRETNEQFF. The variable domain in full, completed from reference TRBV18 and TRBJ2-1, reads NAGVMQNPRHLVRRRGQEARLRCSPMKGHSHVYWYRQLPEEGLKFMVYLQKENIIDESGMPKERFSAEFPKEGPSILRIQQVVRGDSAAYFCASSPPGGRETNEQFFGPGTRLTVL.

The rearrangement joins TRBV12-3 or TRBV12-4 to TRBJ2-2; 8 nucleotides line up with TRBD2. The ends lost 10 bases at V and 8 bases at J; junction bases unmatched: 9. The CDR3 loop spans 13 amino acids. The CDR3, as DNA: TGTGCCATCATTGAAAGACTAGCGGGGGAGCTGTTTTTT. Its translation is CAIIERLAGELFF.

This chain links TRBV5-4 with TRBJ2-2; D uncertain. CDR1 is SGHNT and CDR2 is YYREEE in the germline V gene (reference sequence). The CDR3 runs to 15 residues. V was shortened by 1 base and J by 4 bases, with 11 bases between the two germline ends. This CDR3 reads CASSLTSLGTGELFF. Here the CDR3 DNA reads TGTGCCAGCAGCTTGACGAGTTTAGGCACCGGGGAGCTGTTTTTT.

The rearrangement joins TRBV6-2 or TRBV6-3 to TRBJ2-7; TRBD1 is a possible D gene (6 bases). CDR1 and CDR2 (germline): MNHEY, SVGEGT. This CDR3 comprises 15 residues. The V gene lost 5 bases and the J gene lost 2 bases, with 16 bases spanning the gap. Here the CDR3 DNA reads TGTGCCAGCAGTCGACTCGACAGGATCCCCTACGAGCAGTACTTC. Its translation is CASSRLDRIPYEQYF.

With respect to this clone: At one boundary the junction diverges from the germline segment, which might be a read error. This chain links TRBV6-5 with TRBJ2-1, with a possible D match to TRBD1 (5 bases). The CDR3 totals 16 residues. Germline CDR1 and CDR2: MNHEY and SVGAGI. Here the CDR3 DNA reads TGTGCCGGCAGTTACTCCCAGTTCCCAGGGATCGATGAGCAGTTCTTC. This sequence encodes CAGSYSQFPGIDEQFF.

The V gene is TRBV7-9, the J gene TRBJ1-2; tentative D call: TRBD1 (5 bases). V dropped 1 base and J dropped 5 bases, with 14 bases sitting between them. CDR1 and CDR2 (germline): SEHNR, FQNEAQ (reference sequence). The CDR3 is made up of 15 amino acids. CDR3 amino acids: CASSLEGTVSYGYTF. CDR3 DNA sequence: TGTGCCAGCAGCTTAGAGGGGACGGTATCTTATGGCTACACCTTC.

The J gene is TRBJ2-3, the V gene TRBV7-9, with D possibly being TRBD2 (6 bases). This CDR3 contains 15 residues. Per germline, CDR1 SEHNR and CDR2 FQNEAQ (reference sequence). Trimming removed 5 bases from V and 3 bases from J, with 15 bases in between. The CDR3 protein is CASSTILGGTDTQYF. The CDR3 nucleotides are TGTGCCAGCAGCACCATTTTGGGGGGTACAGATACGCAGTATTTT. The variable domain in full, with the rest retrieved from reference TRBV7-9 and TRBJ2-3, is DTGVSQNPRHKITKRGQNVTFRCDPISEHNRLYWYRQTLGQGPEFLTYFQNEAQLEKSRLLSDRFSAERPKGSFSTLEIQRTEQGDSAMYLCASSTILGGTDTQYFGPGTRLTVL.

The genes are TRBV30 and TRBJ1-2; TRBD1 matches at 8 bases. The CDR3 length is 13 residues. The V and J ends lost 4 bases and 2 bases, in that order; junction bases with no gene match: 3. Per the germline V gene, CDR1 is GTSNPN and CDR2 is SVGIG (reference sequence). The CDR3 nucleotides read TGTGCCTGGACCTCAGGGGGCAACTATGGCTACACCTTC. Its translation: CAWTSGGNYGYTF. Full variable domain (rest looked up from reference TRBV30 and TRBJ1-2): SQTIHQWPATLVQPVGSPLSLECTVEGTSNPNLYWYRQAAGRGLQLLFYSVGIGQISSEVPQNLSASRPQDRQFILSSKKLLLSDSGFYLCAWTSGGNYGYTFGSGTRLTVV.

CDR3 sequence: CASSDGITDTQYF. DNA of the CDR3: TGTGCCAGCAGTGACGGGATCACAGATACGCAGTATTTT. The chain joins TRBV6-4 to TRBJ2-3; no reliable D call. V was clipped by 2 bases and J by 2 bases, with 5 bases between them. This CDR3 comprises 13 residues. CDR1 is MRHNA and CDR2 is SNTAGT in the germline V gene.

V usage is TRBV27 and J usage is TRBJ2-3; D is uncertain. Between the trimmed V and J ends, which lost 8 bases and 6 bases, there was a span of 15 bases. This CDR3 is built from 13 residues. The germline V gene has CDR1 MNHEY and CDR2 SMNVEV (reference sequence). The CDR3 bases are TGTGCCAGCTCCTCCCCCTTTTGGGATACGCAGTATTTT. Translating it yields CASSSPFWDTQYF.

The chain combines TRBV5-1 with TRBJ2-3, with D tentatively TRBD2 (6 bases). Germline loops: CDR1 SGHRS, CDR2 YFSETQ. V was shortened by 1 base and J by 5 bases, with 14 bases between the two germline ends. This CDR3 comprises 15 residues. The DNA for the CDR3 is TGCGCCAGCAGCTTGCGCGGGGTGAGTGGAGATACGCAGTATTTT. It is translated as CASSLRGVSGDTQYF.

The CDR3 here is CASSLRGSGRLYNEQFF. The CDR3 DNA sequence: TGTGCCAGCAGCTTAAGGGGCAGCGGGCGCCTGTACAATGAGCAGTTCTTC. The rearrangement links TRBV7-2 to TRBJ2-1; D is possibly TRBD2 (6 bases). CDR3 size: 17 residues. In germline, CDR1 is SGHTA, CDR2 FQGNSA. Trimming took 2 bases from V and 4 from J, leaving 18 bases between them.